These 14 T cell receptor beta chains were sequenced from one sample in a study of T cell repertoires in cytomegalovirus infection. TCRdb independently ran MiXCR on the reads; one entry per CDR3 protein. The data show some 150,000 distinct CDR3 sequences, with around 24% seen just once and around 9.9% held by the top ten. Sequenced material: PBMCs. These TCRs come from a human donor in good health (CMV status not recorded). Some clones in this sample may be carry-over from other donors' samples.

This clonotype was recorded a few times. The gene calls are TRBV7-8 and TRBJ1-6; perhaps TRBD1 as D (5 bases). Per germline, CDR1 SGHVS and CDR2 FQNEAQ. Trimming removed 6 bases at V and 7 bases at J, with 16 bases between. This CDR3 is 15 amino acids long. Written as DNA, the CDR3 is TGTGCCAGCAGGAATGGGGGTAACATGAATTCACCCCTCCACTTT. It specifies CASRNGGNMNSPLHF.

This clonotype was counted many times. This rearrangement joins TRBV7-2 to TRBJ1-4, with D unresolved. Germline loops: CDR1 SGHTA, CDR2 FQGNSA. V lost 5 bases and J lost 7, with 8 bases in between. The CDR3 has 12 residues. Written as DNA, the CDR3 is TGTGCCAGCAGCACGATTGGTGAAAAACTGTTTTTT. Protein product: CASSTIGEKLFF.

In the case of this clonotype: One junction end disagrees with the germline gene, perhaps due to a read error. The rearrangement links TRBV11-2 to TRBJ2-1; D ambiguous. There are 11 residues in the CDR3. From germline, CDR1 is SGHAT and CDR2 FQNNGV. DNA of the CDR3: TGTCCCAGCAGCTTAGTGCATGAGCAGTTCTTC. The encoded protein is CPSSLVHEQFF.

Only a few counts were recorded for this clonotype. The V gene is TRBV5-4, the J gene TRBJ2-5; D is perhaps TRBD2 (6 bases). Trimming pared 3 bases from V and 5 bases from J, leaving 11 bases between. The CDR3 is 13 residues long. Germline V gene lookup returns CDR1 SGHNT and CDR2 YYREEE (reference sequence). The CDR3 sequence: CASSWGTEETQYF. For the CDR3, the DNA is TGTGCCAGCAGCTGGGGGACTGAGGAGACCCAGTACTTC.

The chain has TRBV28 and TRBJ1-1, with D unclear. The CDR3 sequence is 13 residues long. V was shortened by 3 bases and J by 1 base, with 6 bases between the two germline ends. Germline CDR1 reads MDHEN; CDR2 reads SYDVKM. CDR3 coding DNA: TGTGCCAGCAGTTTCTCAAAGAACACTGAAGCTTTCTTT. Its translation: CASSFSKNTEAFF. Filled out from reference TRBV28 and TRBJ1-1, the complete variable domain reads DVKVTQSSRYLVKRTGEKVFLECVQDMDHENMFWYRQDPGLGLRLIYFSYDVKMKEKGDIPEGYSVSREKKERFSLILESASTNQTSMYLCASSFSKNTEAFFGQGTRLTVV.

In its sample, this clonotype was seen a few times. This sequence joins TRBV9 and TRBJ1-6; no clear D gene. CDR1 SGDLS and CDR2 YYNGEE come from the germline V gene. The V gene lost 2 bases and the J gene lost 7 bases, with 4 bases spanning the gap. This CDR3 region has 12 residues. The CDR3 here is CASSVRNSPLHF. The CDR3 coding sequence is TGTGCCAGCAGCGTTCGAAATTCACCCCTCCACTTT.

The CDR3 reads CASSFGGSSPLHF. As DNA, the CDR3 is TGTGCCAGCAGTTTTGGGGGATCATCGCCCCTCCACTTT. The chain uses TRBV28 and TRBJ1-6, with D perhaps TRBD1 (5 bases). The CDR3 has 13 residues. Germline CDR1 is MDHEN and CDR2 is SYDVKM. Deletions cut 3 bases from V and 13 bases from J, with 13 bases between.

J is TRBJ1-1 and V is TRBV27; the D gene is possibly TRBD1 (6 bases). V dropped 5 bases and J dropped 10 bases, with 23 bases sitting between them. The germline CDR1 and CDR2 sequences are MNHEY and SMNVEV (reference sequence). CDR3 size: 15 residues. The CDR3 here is CASSRDTGSLGGAFF. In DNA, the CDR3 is TGTGCCAGCAGTCGCGACACAGGGTCCCTTGGGGGAGCTTTCTTT.

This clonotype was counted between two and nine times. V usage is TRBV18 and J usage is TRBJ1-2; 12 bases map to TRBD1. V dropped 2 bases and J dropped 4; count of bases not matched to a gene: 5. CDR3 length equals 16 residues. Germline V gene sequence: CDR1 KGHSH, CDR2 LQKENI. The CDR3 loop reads CASSPEGTGGGYGYTF. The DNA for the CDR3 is TGTGCCAGCTCACCAGAAGGGACAGGGGGCGGCTATGGCTACACCTTC.

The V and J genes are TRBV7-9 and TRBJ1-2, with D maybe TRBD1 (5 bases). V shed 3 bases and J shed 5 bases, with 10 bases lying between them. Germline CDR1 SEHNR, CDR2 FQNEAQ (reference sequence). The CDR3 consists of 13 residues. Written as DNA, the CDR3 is TGTGCCAGCAGCTTCTTTGACAGTTATGGCTACACCTTC. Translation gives CASSFFDSYGYTF. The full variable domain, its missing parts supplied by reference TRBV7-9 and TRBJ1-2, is DTGVSQNPRHKITKRGQNVTFRCDPISEHNRLYWYRQTLGQGPEFLTYFQNEAQLEKSRLLSDRFSAERPKGSFSTLEIQRTEQGDSAMYLCASSFFDSYGYTFGSGTRLTVV.

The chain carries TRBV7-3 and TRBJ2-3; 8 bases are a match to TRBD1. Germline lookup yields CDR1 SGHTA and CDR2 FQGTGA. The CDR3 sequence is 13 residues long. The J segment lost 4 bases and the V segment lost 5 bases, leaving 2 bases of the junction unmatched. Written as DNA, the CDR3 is TGTGCCAGCAGCCTACAGGGGGCAGATACGCAGTATTTT. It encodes CASSLQGADTQYF. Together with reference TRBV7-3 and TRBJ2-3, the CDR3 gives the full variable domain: GAGVSQTPSNKVTEKGKYVELRCDPISGHTALYWYRQSLGQGPEFLIYFQGTGAADDSGLPNDRFFAVRPEGSVSTLKIQRTERGDSAVYLCASSLQGADTQYFGPGTRLTVL.

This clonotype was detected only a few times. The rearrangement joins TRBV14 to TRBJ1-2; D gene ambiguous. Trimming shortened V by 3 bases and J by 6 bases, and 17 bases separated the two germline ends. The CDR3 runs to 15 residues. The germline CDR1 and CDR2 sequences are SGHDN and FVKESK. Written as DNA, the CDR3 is TGTGCCAGCAGCCAGTACGTGAGACCTACGGATGGCTACACCTTC. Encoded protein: CASSQYVRPTDGYTF. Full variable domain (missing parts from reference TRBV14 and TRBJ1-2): EAGVTQFPSHSVIEKGQTVTLRCDPISGHDNLYWYRRVMGKEIKFLLHFVKESKQDESGMPNNRFLAERTGGTYSTLKVQPAELEDSGVYFCASSQYVRPTDGYTFGSGTRLTVV.

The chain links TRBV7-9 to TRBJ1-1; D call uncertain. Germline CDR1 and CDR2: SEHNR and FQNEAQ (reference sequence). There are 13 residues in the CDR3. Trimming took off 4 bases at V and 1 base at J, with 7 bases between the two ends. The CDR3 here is CASSYTENTEAFF. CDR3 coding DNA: TGTGCCAGCAGCTACACAGAGAACACTGAAGCTTTCTTT.

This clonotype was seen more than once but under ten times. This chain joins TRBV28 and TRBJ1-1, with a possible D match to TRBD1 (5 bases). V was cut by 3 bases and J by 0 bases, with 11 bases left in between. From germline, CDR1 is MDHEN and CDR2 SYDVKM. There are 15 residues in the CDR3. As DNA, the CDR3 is TGTGCCAGCAGTTTGGGGGAACGGGTGAACACTGAAGCTTTCTTT. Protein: CASSLGERVNTEAFF.